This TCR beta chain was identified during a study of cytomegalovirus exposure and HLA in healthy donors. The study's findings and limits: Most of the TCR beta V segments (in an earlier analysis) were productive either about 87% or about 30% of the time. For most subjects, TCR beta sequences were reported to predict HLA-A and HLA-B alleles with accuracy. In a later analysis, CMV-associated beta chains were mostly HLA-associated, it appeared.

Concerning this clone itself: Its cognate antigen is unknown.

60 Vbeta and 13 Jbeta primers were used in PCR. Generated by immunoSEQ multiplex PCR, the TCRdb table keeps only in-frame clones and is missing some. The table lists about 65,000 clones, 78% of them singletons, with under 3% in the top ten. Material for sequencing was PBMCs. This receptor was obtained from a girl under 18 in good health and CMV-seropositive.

Here the CDR3 DNA reads TGTGCCAGCTCACCCGGGACAGGGTCCTCCTACGAGCAGTACTTC. Protein sequence: CASSPGTGSSYEQYF. V and J are TRBV18 and TRBJ2-7, with TRBD1 matching 9 bases. The V and J ends lost 3 bases and 0 bases, in that order; junction bases with no gene match: 3. The CDR3 length is 15 residues. Germline V gene lookup returns CDR1 KGHSH and CDR2 LQKENI.